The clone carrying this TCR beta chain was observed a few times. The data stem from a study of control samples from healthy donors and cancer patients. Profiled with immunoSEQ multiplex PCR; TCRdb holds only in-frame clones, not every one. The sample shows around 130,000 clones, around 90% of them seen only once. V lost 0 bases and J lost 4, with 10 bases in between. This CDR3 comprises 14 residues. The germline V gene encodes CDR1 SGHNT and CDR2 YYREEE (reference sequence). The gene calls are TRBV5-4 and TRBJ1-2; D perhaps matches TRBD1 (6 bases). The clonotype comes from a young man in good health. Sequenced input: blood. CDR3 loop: CASSLEWGAYGYTF. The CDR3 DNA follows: TGTGCCAGCAGCTTGGAATGGGGGGCCTATGGCTACACCTTC.